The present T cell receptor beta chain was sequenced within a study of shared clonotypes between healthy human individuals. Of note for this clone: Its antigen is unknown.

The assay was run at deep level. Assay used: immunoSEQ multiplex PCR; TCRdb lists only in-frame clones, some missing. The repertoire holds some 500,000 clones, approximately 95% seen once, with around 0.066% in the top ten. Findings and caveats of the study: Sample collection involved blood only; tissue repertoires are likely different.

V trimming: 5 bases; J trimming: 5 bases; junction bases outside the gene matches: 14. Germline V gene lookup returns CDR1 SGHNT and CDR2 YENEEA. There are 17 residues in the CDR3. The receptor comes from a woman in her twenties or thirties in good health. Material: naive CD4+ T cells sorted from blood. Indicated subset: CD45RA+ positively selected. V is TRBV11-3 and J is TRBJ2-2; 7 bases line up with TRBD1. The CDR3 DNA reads TGTGCCAGCAGCGCGAATAAGGGGGCAGGGGTGACCGGGGAGCTGTTTTTT. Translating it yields CASSANKGAGVTGELFF.